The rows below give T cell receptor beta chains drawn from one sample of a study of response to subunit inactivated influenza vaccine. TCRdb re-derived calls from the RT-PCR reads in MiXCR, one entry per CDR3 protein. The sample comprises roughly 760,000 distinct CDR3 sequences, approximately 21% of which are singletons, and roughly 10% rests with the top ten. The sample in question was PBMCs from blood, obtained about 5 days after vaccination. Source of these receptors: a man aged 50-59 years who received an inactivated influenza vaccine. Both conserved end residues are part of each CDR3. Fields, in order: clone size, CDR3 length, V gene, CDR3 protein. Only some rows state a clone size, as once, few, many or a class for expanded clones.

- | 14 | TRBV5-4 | CAITQGHGQETQYF
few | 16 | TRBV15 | CATSRVRGAGENEQFF
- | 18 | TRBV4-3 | CASSRHAETRLNTGELFF
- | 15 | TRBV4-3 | CASSQDSHGNSPLHF
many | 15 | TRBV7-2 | CASSLQGPSYNEQFF
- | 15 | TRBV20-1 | CSARGLALAEYEEYF
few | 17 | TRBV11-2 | CASSLDLGGFATDTQYF
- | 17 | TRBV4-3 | CASSQGASGGSYNEQFF
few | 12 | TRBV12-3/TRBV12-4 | CASSPQIYEQYF
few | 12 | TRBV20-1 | CSVGSSYNEQFF
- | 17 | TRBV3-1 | CASSQGWSSGIPNEQFF
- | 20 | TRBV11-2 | CASSQGLAGGPRISYNEQFF
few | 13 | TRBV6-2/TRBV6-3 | CASSDGGSYEQYF
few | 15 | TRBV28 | CASSLRGQGNEKLFF
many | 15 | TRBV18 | CASSPAGSLYNEQFF
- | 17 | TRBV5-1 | CASSIYQGGRSTDTQYF
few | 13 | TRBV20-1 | CSASASGGFEQYF
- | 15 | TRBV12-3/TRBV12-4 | CASSPSGLYTGELFF
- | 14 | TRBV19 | CARGTGTNTGELFF
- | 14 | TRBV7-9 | CASSEAGGPYEQYF
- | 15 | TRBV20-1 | CSARESGRGTYEQYF
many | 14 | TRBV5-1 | CASSLGTAQETQYF
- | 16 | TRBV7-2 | CASSPPTSGRSGEQYF
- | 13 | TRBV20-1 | CSASNGPSYEQYF
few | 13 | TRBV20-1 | CSAREQVTYEQYF
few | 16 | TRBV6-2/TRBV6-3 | CASSKPGLFHPDEQYF
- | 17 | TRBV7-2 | CASSLGSGGGRYNEQFF
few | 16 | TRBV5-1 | CASSLITGQLSYEQYF
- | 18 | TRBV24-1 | CATSDPRTGPLSYNEQFF
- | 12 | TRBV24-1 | CATIGQGKTQYF
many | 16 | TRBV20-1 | CSARVNHRERGYEQYF
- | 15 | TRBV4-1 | CASSQGGQTTYEQYF
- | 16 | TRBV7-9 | CASRRASGRESYEQYF
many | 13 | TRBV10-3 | CAIGGDRDYGYTF
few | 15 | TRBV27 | CASSLKSGSWETQYF
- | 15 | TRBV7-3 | CASSLGLGPTDTQYF
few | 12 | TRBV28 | CASSTGLVRQYF
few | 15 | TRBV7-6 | CASSLAGRGPDTQYF
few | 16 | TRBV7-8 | CASSPYGAAAKNIQYF
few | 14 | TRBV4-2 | CASGQLSSGNTIYF
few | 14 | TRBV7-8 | CASSLGLAGQTQYF
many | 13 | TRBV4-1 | CASSQPFADTQYF
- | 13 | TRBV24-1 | CATDREGTDTQYF